The present entry profiles one T cell receptor (beta chain) with its context. Its antigen is unknown. These data are taken from a study of chemoradiotherapy in HPV16-positive cancers. Overall study findings and caveats: Non-HPV-specific T cells did not expand in tumors during treatment, whereas candidate HPV-specific clones and E7-related motifs did.

The CDR3 extends over 11 amino acids. Trimming took 11 bases from V and 6 from J, leaving 13 bases between them. Germline CDR1 and CDR2: MGHRA and YSYEKL. Repeated repertoire sampling spanned the course of chemoradiotherapy. The data were produced by immunoSEQ multiplex PCR, yet TCRdb's version contains in-frame clones alone and is incomplete. The profile covers approximately 6,000 clones, with approximately 89% appearing a single time and 22% taken by the ten largest. V and J are TRBV4-1 and TRBJ2-5; the D call may be TRBD1 or TRBD2 (6 bases each). The material was blood, obtained from a patient who underwent chemoradiotherapy. The sequence came from a human donor with HPV-associated anogenital cancer. The CDR3: CAGMGGQTQYF. CDR3 coding DNA: TGCGCCGGCATGGGGGGCCAGACCCAGTACTTC.